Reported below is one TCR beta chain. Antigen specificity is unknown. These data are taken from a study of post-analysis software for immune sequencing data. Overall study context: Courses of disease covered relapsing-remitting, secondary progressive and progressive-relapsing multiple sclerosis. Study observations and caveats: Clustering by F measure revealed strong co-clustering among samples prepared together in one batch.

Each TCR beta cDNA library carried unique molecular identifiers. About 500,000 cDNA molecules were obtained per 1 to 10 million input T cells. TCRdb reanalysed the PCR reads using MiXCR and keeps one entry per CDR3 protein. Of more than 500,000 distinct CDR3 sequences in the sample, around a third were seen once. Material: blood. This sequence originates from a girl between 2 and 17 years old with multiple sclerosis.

Written as DNA, the CDR3 is TGTGCCAGCTCACCCCTTACCGGGACTAGCTCCTACGAGCAGTACTTC. Translating gives CASSPLTGTSSYEQYF. This rearrangement joins TRBV18 to TRBJ2-7; 8 nucleotides line up with TRBD2. Looked up from germline, CDR1 is KGHSH and CDR2 is LQKENI. The CDR3 sequence is 16 residues long. The V gene end was trimmed by 3 bases and the J gene end by 0 bases; junction bases not matched to a gene: 7. The whole variable domain, filled in from reference TRBV18 and TRBJ2-7, reads NAGVMQNPRHLVRRRGQEARLRCSPMKGHSHVYWYRQLPEEGLKFMVYLQKENIIDESGMPKERFSAEFPKEGPSILRIQQVVRGDSAAYFCASSPLTGTSSYEQYFGPGTRLTVT.